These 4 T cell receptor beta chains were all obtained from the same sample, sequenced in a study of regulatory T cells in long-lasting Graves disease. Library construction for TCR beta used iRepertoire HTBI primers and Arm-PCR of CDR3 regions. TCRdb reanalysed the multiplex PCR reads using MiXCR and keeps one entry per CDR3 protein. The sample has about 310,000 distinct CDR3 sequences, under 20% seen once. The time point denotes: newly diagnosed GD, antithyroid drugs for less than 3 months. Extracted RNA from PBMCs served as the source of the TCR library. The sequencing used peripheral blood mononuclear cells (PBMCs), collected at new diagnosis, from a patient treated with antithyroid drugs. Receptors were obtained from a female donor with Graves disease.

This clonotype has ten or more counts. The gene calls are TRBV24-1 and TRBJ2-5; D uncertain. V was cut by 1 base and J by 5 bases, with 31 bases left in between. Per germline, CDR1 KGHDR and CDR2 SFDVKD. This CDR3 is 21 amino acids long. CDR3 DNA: TGTGCCACCAGTGATTTAAAACCCCCGCACCGGCGGCCCGAGGTCCCGGAGACCCAGTACTTC. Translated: CATSDLKPPHRRPEVPETQYF.

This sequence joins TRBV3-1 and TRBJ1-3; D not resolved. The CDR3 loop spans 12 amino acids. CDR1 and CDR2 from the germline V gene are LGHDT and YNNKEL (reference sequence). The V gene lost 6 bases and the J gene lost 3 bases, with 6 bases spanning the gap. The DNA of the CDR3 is TGTGCCAGCAGGGGAGGTGGAAACACCATATATTTT. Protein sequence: CASRGGGNTIYF.

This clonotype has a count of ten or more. CDR3 sequence reads: CASSTRAGDGTGELFF. The CDR3, as DNA: TGTGCCAGCAGCACCCGAGCGGGAGACGGCACCGGGGAGCTGTTTTTT. The V call is TRBV5-5, the J call TRBJ2-2; the match to TRBD2 covers 8 bases. The V segment lost 4 bases and the J segment 4 bases; nucleotides outside the gene matches: 9. Germline V gene lookup returns CDR1 SGHKS and CDR2 YYEKEE (reference sequence). CDR3 length: 16 amino acids.

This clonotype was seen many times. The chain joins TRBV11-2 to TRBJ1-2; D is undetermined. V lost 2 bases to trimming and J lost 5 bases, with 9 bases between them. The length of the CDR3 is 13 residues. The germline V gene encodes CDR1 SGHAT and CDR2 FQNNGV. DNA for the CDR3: TGTGCCAGCAGCTTAAAGGAGTTTTATGGCTACACCTTC. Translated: CASSLKEFYGYTF.